What follows are 30 T cell receptor beta chains derived from one specimen sequenced in a study of blood T cell repertoires in COVID-19 (dated by TCRdb to about 2020). Receptor libraries were prepared by the immunoSEQ multiplex PCR assay. The table comes from immuneACCESS by way of TCRdb, which keeps in-frame sequences with V and J called. Part of the clones is missing from these tables; in studies checked, under half for an unresolved V gene and the rest for unknown reasons. The sample includes 230,000 or so clones, with roughly 82% observed a single time. The ten top clones hold about 1.5% of the sample. Sequenced sample: peripheral blood. Receptor source: a woman aged 35 to 49 who had recovered from COVID-19.

The chain is built from TRBV29-1 and TRBJ2-5, with D perhaps TRBD2 (5 bases). The CDR3 consists of 13 residues. CDR1 and CDR2 (germline): SQVTM, ANQGSEA. Trimming pared 3 bases from V and 1 base from J, leaving 9 bases between. DNA for the CDR3: TGCAGCGTTGAGTTCAGCGGCCAAGAGACCCAGTACTTC. This codes for CSVEFSGQETQYF. The whole variable domain, remainder taken from reference TRBV29-1 and TRBJ2-5, is SAVISQKPSRDICQRGTSLTIQCQVDSQVTMMFWYRQQPGQSLTLIATANQGSEATYESGFVIDKFPISRPNLTFSTLTVSNMSPEDSSIYLCSVEFSGQETQYFGPGTRLLVL.

V gene TRBV9 combines with J gene TRBJ2-5; 7 bases match TRBD2. J gave up 0 bases and V 0 bases, and 2 bases lay outside the gene matches. Per the germline V gene, CDR1 is SGDLS and CDR2 is YYNGEE. The CDR3 has 15 residues. CDR3 in amino acids: CASSVVGGYQETQYF. CDR3 nucleotide sequence: TGTGCCAGCAGCGTAGTCGGGGGGTACCAAGAGACCCAGTACTTC.

The gene calls are TRBV27 and TRBJ2-1, with D possibly TRBD1 on 5 matching bases. The CDR3 runs 15 residues. The V and J ends lost 2 bases and 0 bases respectively, with 8 bases between them. Germline V gives CDR1 MNHEY, CDR2 SMNVEV (reference sequence). The DNA of the CDR3 is TGTGCCAGCAGTTTAACAGGAAACTCCTACAATGAGCAGTTCTTC. This encodes CASSLTGNSYNEQFF.

V gene TRBV29-1 combines with J gene TRBJ1-2; D is possibly TRBD1 (6 bases). This CDR3 region has 12 residues. Trimming took off 3 bases at V and 7 bases at J, with 12 bases between the two ends. CDR1 and CDR2 from the germline V gene are SQVTM and ANQGSEA. In nucleotides, the CDR3 is TGCAGCGTTGATAGGGGGAGTGGTGGCTACACCTTC. It yields the protein CSVDRGSGGYTF.

The rearrangement uses TRBV20-1 and TRBJ1-2; no firm D call. The V and J ends lost 3 bases and 7 bases respectively, with 9 bases between them. The CDR3 has 11 amino acids. Germline assignment: CDR1 DFQATT and CDR2 SNEGSKA (reference sequence). The CDR3 DNA sequence: TGCAGTGCTAGTGCAGGCCCTGGCTACACCTTC. Its translation: CSASAGPGYTF.

The table lists this clone with many counts. The chain joins TRBV28 to TRBJ2-7, with TRBD1 matching 8 bases. Losses at the gene ends were 7 bases for V and 5 bases for J; bases not matched to a gene: 13. There are 15 residues in the CDR3. CDR1 and CDR2 (germline): MDHEN, SYDVKM. The CDR3 loop is CASTNLGQGGNEQYF. The CDR3 DNA is TGTGCCAGCACAAATCTAGGACAGGGCGGGAACGAGCAGTACTTC.

The rearrangement uses TRBV30 and TRBJ2-1; perhaps TRBD1 as D (5 bases). The CDR3 contains 16 residues. Trimming left V 4 bases short and J 0 bases short, with 16 bases between. CDR1 and CDR2 (germline): GTSNPN, SVGIG (reference sequence). The CDR3 DNA sequence: TGTGCCTGGACATGGAGACAGTTCAGCTCCTACAATGAGCAGTTCTTC. Translating it yields CAWTWRQFSSYNEQFF.

The J gene is TRBJ1-2, the V gene TRBV28; D gene ambiguous. The V gene lost 3 bases and the J gene lost 8 bases, with 13 bases spanning the gap. CDR3 size: 13 residues. Germline CDR1 is MDHEN and CDR2 is SYDVKM. The CDR3: CASSFVRGGGYTF. For the CDR3, the DNA is TGTGCCAGCAGTTTCGTGCGGGGAGGCGGCTACACCTTC.

The V gene is TRBV24-1, the J gene TRBJ1-5; TRBD1 might be the D (5 bases). Germline values: CDR1 KGHDR, CDR2 SFDVKD. V was pared by 4 bases and J by 0 bases, with 12 bases between. The CDR3 length is 16 residues. The chain's CDR3 is CATSDAYRNSNQPQHF. The DNA of the CDR3 is TGTGCCACCAGTGACGCCTACAGGAATAGCAATCAGCCCCAGCATTTT.

This rearrangement joins TRBV7-2 to TRBJ1-2; no clear D gene. This CDR3 has 14 residues. The ends were cut back, 4 bases at V and 3 bases at J, with 12 bases in the middle. CDR1 and CDR2 (germline): SGHTA, FQGNSA. CDR3 sequence reads: CASSSWAIYYGYTF. The CDR3 DNA reads TGTGCCAGCAGCTCCTGGGCCATTTACTATGGCTACACCTTC.

The chain combines TRBV10-3 with TRBJ2-2, with 10 positions matching TRBD2. The CDR3 spans 16 residues. Germline CDR1 reads ENHRY; CDR2 reads SYGVKD. V gave up 1 base and J gave up 1 base; unmatched junction bases: 0. The CDR3 here is CAISEWTSGNTGELFF. In DNA form, the CDR3 reads TGTGCCATCAGTGAGTGGACTAGCGGGAACACCGGGGAGCTGTTTTTT.

The chain couples TRBV3-1 (or the pseudogene TRBV3-2) to TRBJ2-1, with D tentatively TRBD2 (6 bases). Looked up from germline, CDR1 is LGHDT and CDR2 is YNNKEL (reference sequence). V was clipped by 0 bases and J by 10 bases, with 10 bases between them. This CDR3 has 13 residues. The CDR3 spells CASSQDALAEQFF. The CDR3 coding sequence is TGTGCCAGCAGCCAAGATGCCCTAGCGGAGCAGTTCTTC.

The V and J genes are TRBV11-3 and TRBJ2-3; 12 bases align to TRBD2. Germline trimming cut 5 bases from V and 3 bases from J; bases unmatched to any gene: 12. The length of the CDR3 is 18 residues. Looked up from germline, CDR1 is SGHNT and CDR2 is YENEEA. CDR3 DNA sequence: TGTGCCAGCAGCCGAACAAACCCCGGACTAGCGGGAACAGATACGCAGTATTTT. As protein: CASSRTNPGLAGTDTQYF.

The chain combines TRBV5-4 with TRBJ2-2; tentatively, D is TRBD2 (5 bases). Between the trimmed V and J ends, which lost 2 bases and 2 bases, there was a span of 10 bases. The CDR3 is 15 amino acids. Germline CDR1 is SGHNT and CDR2 is YYREEE (reference sequence). The CDR3 here is CASSFDYLNTGELFF. In DNA, the CDR3 is TGTGCCAGCAGCTTCGACTACCTAAACACCGGGGAGCTGTTTTTT.

This clone was counted at least ten times. The V gene is TRBV2, the J gene TRBJ1-1; 7 nucleotides line up with TRBD1. The CDR3 contains 12 residues. V dropped 9 bases and J dropped 5; count of bases not matched to a gene: 6. CDR1 is SNHLY and CDR2 is FYNNEI in the germline V gene. DNA of the CDR3: TGTGCCAGTAAACAGGGGAAAACTGAAGCTTTCTTT. It specifies CASKQGKTEAFF.

V gene TRBV3-1 (or the pseudogene TRBV3-2) combines with J gene TRBJ2-3; 11 bases match TRBD2. CDR1 is LGHDT, CDR2 YNNKEL, per germline (reference sequence). Unmatched junction bases numbered 2, after V lost 1 base and J lost 2 bases. There are 16 residues in the CDR3. The CDR3 DNA reads as TGTGCCAGCAGCCAAGTAGCGGGGGGGCTCACAGATACGCAGTATTTT. It translates to CASSQVAGGLTDTQYF.

This chain connects TRBV18 to TRBJ2-1; 15 positions match TRBD2. Germline CDR1 is KGHSH and CDR2 is LQKENI. The CDR3 is 15 residues long. V was pared by 6 bases and J by 8 bases, with 5 bases of the junction left unmatched. CDR3: CASSPGLAGGDEQFF. The CDR3 DNA sequence: TGTGCCAGCTCGCCGGGACTAGCGGGGGGCGATGAGCAGTTCTTC.

The chain uses TRBV7-9 and TRBJ1-1; D is unresolved. The CDR3 extends over 15 amino acids. The V gene lost 0 bases and the J gene lost 5 bases, with 13 bases spanning the gap. Germline V gene data show CDR1 as SEHNR and CDR2 as FQNEAQ (reference sequence). CDR3 nucleotide sequence: TGTGCCAGCAGCTTAGCCCGGGGTTTGGGAACTGAAGCTTTCTTT. Protein product: CASSLARGLGTEAFF.

The chain uses TRBV27 and TRBJ2-1; D is possibly TRBD1 (5 bases). Trimming removed 5 bases at V and 9 bases at J, with 17 bases between. The germline CDR1 and CDR2 sequences are MNHEY and SMNVEV (reference sequence). CDR3 length: 14 residues. The CDR3 loop reads CASSPLAGAPEQFF. For the CDR3, the DNA is TGTGCCAGCAGTCCCCTCGCTGGGGCTCCTGAGCAGTTCTTC.

The rearrangement uses TRBV4-2 and TRBJ2-3; 8 nucleotides agree with TRBD2. Trimming at V came to 1 base and at J to 5 bases, leaving 11 bases not matched to a gene. Germline CDR1 is LGHNA and CDR2 is YNFKEQ. The CDR3 totals 17 residues. The CDR3 reads CASSQGDRAGEGDTQYF. In nucleotides, the CDR3 is TGTGCCAGCAGCCAAGGCGACCGAGCGGGGGAAGGAGATACGCAGTATTTT.

The gene calls are TRBV5-1 and TRBJ1-5, with a tentative D call TRBD1 (6 bases). The CDR3 is 15 residues long. Germline CDR1 SGHRS, CDR2 YFSETQ. Trimming shortened V by 0 bases and J by 4 bases, and 11 bases separated the two germline ends. The chain's CDR3 is CASSLGPGANQPQHF. CDR3 nucleotide sequence: TGCGCCAGCAGCTTGGGGCCAGGGGCGAATCAGCCCCAGCATTTT.

This chain connects TRBV11-2 to TRBJ2-3, with D hard to call. CDR1 and CDR2 from the germline V gene are SGHAT and FQNNGV. The V gene lost 1 base and the J gene lost 2 bases, with 7 bases spanning the gap. There are 14 residues in the CDR3. CDR3 DNA sequence: TGTGCCAGCAGCTTAGTACTCACCACAGATACGCAGTATTTT. It yields the protein CASSLVLTTDTQYF.

The chain recombines TRBV19 with TRBJ2-2, with D possibly matching TRBD1 (5 bases). The CDR3 contains 15 residues. V was trimmed by 4 bases and J by 4 bases, leaving 13 bases between them. Germline CDR1 LNHDA, CDR2 SQIVND (reference sequence). The CDR3 region has the DNA TGTGCCAGTAGTAGAGAAGGACAACGCACCGGGGAGCTGTTTTTT. Amino acid sequence: CASSREGQRTGELFF.

The chain has TRBV27 and TRBJ1-4; TRBD1 matches 9 bases. This CDR3 region has 15 residues. Looked up from germline, CDR1 is MNHEY and CDR2 is SMNVEV (reference sequence). The V and J ends lost 5 bases and 4 bases, in that order; junction bases with no gene match: 5. For the CDR3, the DNA is TGTGCCAGCAGTCGCGACAGGGGGGATAATGAAAAACTGTTTTTT. It codes for CASSRDRGDNEKLFF. Drawing the rest from reference TRBV27 and TRBJ1-4, the complete variable domain is EAQVTQNPRYLITVTGKKLTVTCSQNMNHEYMSWYRQDPGLGLRQIYYSMNVEVTDKGDVPEGYKVSRKEKRNFPLILESPSPNQTSLYFCASSRDRGDNEKLFFGSGTQLSVL.

The gene calls are TRBV7-9 and TRBJ2-6, with TRBD1 matching 10 bases. The V gene end was trimmed by 4 bases and the J gene end by 0 bases; junction bases not matched to a gene: 3. The CDR3 spans 17 residues. Germline CDR1 is SEHNR and CDR2 is FQNEAQ (reference sequence). As DNA, the CDR3 is TGTGCCAGCAGCTGGGACAGGGGAGGCTCTGGGGCCAACGTCCTGACTTTC. It encodes CASSWDRGGSGANVLTF.

The rearrangement joins TRBV30 to TRBJ1-4; D gene ambiguous. Germline assignment: CDR1 GTSNPN and CDR2 SVGIG (reference sequence). The CDR3 has 15 residues. V lost 2 bases and J 3 bases, leaving 13 bases between the germline ends. The CDR3 DNA reads TGTGCCTGGAGTCCCTTCACGGTTGCTAATGAAAAACTGTTTTTT. Protein sequence: CAWSPFTVANEKLFF.

The chain employs TRBV6-1 and TRBJ2-5; D remains ambiguous. The CDR3 is made up of 12 amino acids. The V gene lost 2 bases and the J gene lost 2 bases, with 3 bases spanning the gap. Germline V gene sequence: CDR1 MNHNS, CDR2 SASEGT. CDR3 coding DNA: TGTGCCAGCAGTGAACTTCAAGAGACCCAGTACTTC. Translating gives CASSELQETQYF.

This clone has a handful of counts. The chain carries TRBV7-2 and TRBJ1-2, with 9 positions matching TRBD1. The V gene end was trimmed by 0 bases and the J gene end by 5 bases; junction bases not matched to a gene: 1. The CDR3 extends over 14 amino acids. Looked up from germline, CDR1 is SGHTA and CDR2 is FQGNSA. CDR3 DNA: TGTGCCAGCAGCTTAGCGACAGGGGGATATGGCTACACCTTC. It codes for CASSLATGGYGYTF.

This chain uses TRBV5-4 with TRBJ2-4; tentatively, D is TRBD2 (6 bases). The germline CDR1 and CDR2 sequences are SGHNT and YYREEE (reference sequence). This CDR3 spans 17 amino acids. Trimming cost V 4 bases and J 1 base, with 18 bases left between them. The CDR3 DNA is TGTGCCAGCAGCCGAAACGGCGGGGCTGGGGCCAAAAACATTCAGTACTTC. Translated, it gives CASSRNGGAGAKNIQYF.

V usage is TRBV29-1 and J usage is TRBJ1-4, with 8 nucleotides matching TRBD1. Trimming removed 4 bases from V and 6 bases from J; junction bases left unmatched: 7. The CDR3 runs to 14 residues. The germline gives CDR1 SQVTM, CDR2 ANQGSEA. CDR3: CSVGQSGGYEKLFF. CDR3 DNA: TGCAGCGTTGGGCAGTCAGGGGGCTATGAAAAACTGTTTTTT.